The 7 T cell receptor beta chains in this list originate from one sample, sequenced in a study of beta chain features in type 1 diabetes. Since all of the isolated RNA was reverse transcribed, expressed TCRB transcripts were what got sequenced. Libraries were prepared by immunoSEQ multiplex PCR; TCRdb keeps only in-frame clonotypes and omits some of them. The sample consists of around 140,000 clones, 7% to 10% of them appearing once. Overall study results and limits: People with Type 1 diabetes carried modestly yet significantly shorter TCRB CDR3s in all four CD4+ subsets.

Their specific antigens are unknown. The sequencing sample was made of central memory CD4+ T cells from blood. The receptors stem from a man aged 30 to 45 with type 1 diabetes.

The genes are TRBV5-4 and TRBJ2-5; 7 bases map to TRBD1. The CDR3 is 15 residues long. Germline CDR1 SGHNT, CDR2 YYREEE (reference sequence). V lost 4 bases, J lost 1 base, and 7 bases stayed unmatched. CDR3 region: CASSRGGSGQETQYF. The CDR3 DNA follows: TGTGCCAGCAGCCGAGGGGGCTCGGGCCAAGAGACCCAGTACTTC.

The CDR3 region is CASLPEGRTGELFF. CDR3 bases: TGTGCCAGCCTTCCGGAGGGGCGAACCGGGGAGCTGTTTTTT. The rearrangement uses TRBV27 and TRBJ2-2; D possibly corresponds to TRBD2 (6 bases). The CDR3 spans 14 residues. From germline, CDR1 is MNHEY and CDR2 SMNVEV (reference sequence). The V gene lost 8 bases and the J gene lost 5 bases, with 15 bases spanning the gap.

This sequence joins TRBV7-2 and TRBJ1-5; 7 bases fit TRBD1. J gave up 7 bases and V 1 base, and 19 bases lay outside the gene matches. CDR3 length equals 19 residues. Germline V lookup: CDR1 SGHTA, CDR2 FQGNSA. The chain's CDR3 is CASSLGLGMGQIPGQPQHF. Here the CDR3 DNA reads TGTGCCAGCAGCTTAGGTTTAGGGATGGGACAGATCCCAGGGCAGCCCCAGCATTTT.

CDR3 sequence reads: CASSHREGDTQYF. The CDR3 DNA reads as TGCGCCAGCTCCCACAGGGAGGGAGATACGCAGTATTTT. The chain links TRBV5-1 to TRBJ2-3; weak D call: TRBD2 (7 bases). V was shortened by 7 bases and J by 5 bases, with 14 bases between the two germline ends. Germline CDR1 and CDR2: SGHRS and YFSETQ. CDR3 size: 13 residues.

V and J are TRBV18 and TRBJ1-1, with D maybe TRBD1 (6 bases). Germline V gene data show CDR1 as KGHSH and CDR2 as LQKENI. V lost 3 bases, J lost 4 bases, and 21 bases lay in between. The CDR3 totals 17 residues. This CDR3 reads CASSPPQGGGSGTEAFF. CDR3 nucleotide sequence: TGTGCCAGCTCACCTCCGCAGGGAGGGGGTAGCGGCACTGAAGCTTTCTTT.

This clone came up a few times. The chain joins TRBV7-2 to TRBJ1-4, with D unresolved. The CDR3 is made up of 18 amino acids. Germline CDR1 reads SGHTA; CDR2 reads FQGNSA. Trimming took off 3 bases at V and 2 bases at J, with 19 bases between the two ends. The CDR3 reads CASSFQRAGPLTNEKLFF. DNA of the CDR3: TGTGCCAGCAGCTTTCAGCGGGCAGGCCCGTTGACTAATGAAAAACTGTTTTTT.

The rearrangement joins TRBV10-2 to TRBJ2-5; 7 bases align to TRBD2. The V gene end was trimmed by 6 bases and the J gene end by 7 bases; junction bases not matched to a gene: 11. There are 14 residues in the CDR3. Germline V gives CDR1 WSHSY, CDR2 SAAADI. The CDR3 coding sequence is TGCGCCAGCAGCGGGACTACTACTTGGAGGACCCAGTACTTC. Its translation: CASSGTTTWRTQYF.